This T cell receptor (beta chain) was identified during a study of early T cells in non-severe SARS-CoV-2 infection (dated by TCRdb to the early 2020s). For context, the study as a whole: TCR sequencing used bulk RNA from unsorted whole blood, so alpha and beta chains could not be paired.

There are many counts of this clonotype. Its specific antigen is unknown. Base qualities were left out, and no much larger clone turns up one base away. Ends trimmed: V by 7 bases, J by 6 bases; bases unmatched to a gene: 5. Inclusive of the bounding cysteine and phenylalanine, the CDR3 is 12 residues long. Only CDR3 DNA remains: 36 bases, in frame from the first base. CDR1 SQVTM and CDR2 ANQGSEA are derived from the germline V gene. Receptor libraries were prepared by 5' RACE. TCRdb names NextSeq 500 as the instrument used. In the TCR library protocol, unique molecular identifiers were attached to individual cDNA molecules to correct for PCR bias and sequencing error. Both TCR alpha and beta chains were sequenced, and tight co-correlation was observed between alpha and beta sequence abundances in each sample. In the paper's pipeline: V gene, J gene and CDR3 annotation of TCR sequences was performed with Decombinator V4. Expanded TCRs were defined as changing significantly between any two time points under a Poisson model with p below 0.0001. TCR abundances were normalised to the total number of TCRs sequenced per sample and were expressed as counts per million. MAIT TCRs were defined by TRAV1-2 paired with TRAJ12, TRAJ20 or TRAJ33, and iNKT TCRs by TRAV10 paired with TRAJ18. VDJdb, accessed 1 November 2021, was searched for CMV, EBV and SARS-CoV-2 annotated TCRs, with TCRs annotated for multiple antigens excluded. TCRdb reprocessed the public reads (quality trimming at Q25 with fastp, clone calling with MiXCR) and kept in-frame beta chains. Rows are unified per CDR3 protein, each entry keeping the most common DNA and genes. Here the V and J calls rest on TCRdb's processing, not on the authors' analysis. The sample table contains about 11,000 distinct CDR3 sequences; only one count was recorded for around 4.9% of them. The biggest ten clones account for 9.9% of the sample.

This was a case-control study nested in a cohort of healthcare workers in London, UK, who had nasopharyngeal swab PCR tests and blood samples taken every week. Healthcare workers were recruited between 23 and 31 March 2020, during the week of the UK lockdown, and were followed weekly for up to about 15 weeks. Points the paper makes about the study in general: VDJdb matching was skewed toward anti-spike CD8 responses, so virus-specific expansions were likely underestimated and private and CD4 specificities were missed.

Source material: whole blood. The source of this sequence is an adult who was a healthcare worker with PCR-confirmed SARS-CoV-2 infection or an uninfected control (not recorded which). Recombination linked TRBV29-1 to TRBJ2-7; the central 11 bases match TRBD1. The CDR3 protein sequence reads: CSGGQGASEQYF. The sequenced DNA: TGCAGCGGCGGACAGGGGGCCTCCGAGCAGTACTTC.